These 30 T cell receptor beta chains were all obtained from the same sample, sequenced in a study of blood T cell repertoires in COVID-19. Clones were sequenced by immunoSEQ multiplex PCR, and TCRdb holds only the in-frame ones, with some missing. The sample yields 140,000 or so clones, 65% to 85% seen once. Input material: peripheral blood. These receptors were obtained from a woman between 50 and 59 years old with acute or convalescent COVID-19.

The chain links TRBV4-3 to TRBJ1-1; D possibly corresponds to TRBD1 (5 bases). V lost 3 bases, J lost 6 bases, and 14 bases lay in between. The length of the CDR3 is 14 residues. Germline lookup yields CDR1 LGHNA and CDR2 YSLEER. CDR3 residues: CASSHRTGDPEAFF. The CDR3 DNA is TGCGCCAGCAGCCACAGGACGGGGGACCCTGAAGCTTTCTTT.

The rearrangement joins TRBV2 to TRBJ1-1; no firm D call. CDR1 and CDR2 (germline): SNHLY, FYNNEI. The CDR3 has 14 residues. The ends were cut back, 6 bases at V and 5 bases at J, with 16 bases in the middle. In DNA, the CDR3 is TGTGCCAGCAGGGGCCCTGTTTATGGGACTGAAGCTTTCTTT. Protein sequence: CASRGPVYGTEAFF.

The genes are TRBV24-1 and TRBJ2-1, with 8 nucleotides matching TRBD1. V was pared by 6 bases and J by 3 bases, with 6 bases of the junction left unmatched. Looked up from germline, CDR1 is KGHDR and CDR2 is SFDVKD. This CDR3 region has 15 residues. The chain's CDR3 is CATSTAGTGYNEQFF. The CDR3 DNA reads as TGTGCCACCAGTACGGCGGGGACAGGCTACAATGAGCAGTTCTTC.

The chain links TRBV28 to TRBJ1-3, with 7 nucleotides matching TRBD1. Losses at the gene ends were 5 bases for V and 3 bases for J; bases not matched to a gene: 7. The CDR3 contains 15 residues. From germline, CDR1 is MDHEN and CDR2 SYDVKM. The CDR3 is CASSAGTAFGNTIYF. CDR3 bases: TGTGCCAGCAGTGCCGGGACAGCCTTTGGAAACACCATATATTTT.

The genes are TRBV12-3 or TRBV12-4 and TRBJ1-5, with TRBD1 identical over 7 bases. CDR3 size: 13 residues. The trim removed 10 bases at V and 7 bases at J, leaving 10 bases unmatched. The CDR3 coding sequence is TGTGCCACAAGGACAGGAAGGTTCCAGCCCCAGCATTTT. Translating it yields CATRTGRFQPQHF.

This clone came up once. V usage is TRBV9 and J usage is TRBJ2-1; D is possibly TRBD2 (5 bases). Trimming shortened V by 1 base and J by 6 bases, and 8 bases separated the two germline ends. Germline values: CDR1 SGDLS, CDR2 YYNGEE. The CDR3 covers 13 residues. CDR3 sequence: CASSVSLANEQFF. The CDR3, as DNA: TGTGCCAGCAGCGTAAGTCTAGCCAATGAGCAGTTCTTC.

The rearrangement links TRBV6-5 to TRBJ1-5; 7 positions match TRBD1. CDR3 length equals 13 residues. The trim removed 7 bases at V and 6 bases at J, leaving 6 bases unmatched. Germline V gene lookup returns CDR1 MNHEY and CDR2 SVGAGI. CDR3 region: CASMMTGSQPQHF. CDR3 sequence (DNA): TGTGCCAGCATGATGACAGGGAGTCAGCCCCAGCATTTT.

This clone was observed a single time. The rearrangement links TRBV27 to TRBJ1-2, with TRBD1 matching over 8 bases. Germline V gene lookup returns CDR1 MNHEY and CDR2 SMNVEV (reference sequence). Trimming took 5 bases from V and 4 from J; bases not matched to a gene: 9. There are 15 residues in the CDR3. CDR3 in amino acids: CASSDDRGSFYGYTF. CDR3 sequence (DNA): TGTGCCAGCAGTGACGACAGGGGATCGTTCTATGGCTACACCTTC.

V usage is TRBV7-3 and J usage is TRBJ2-1; maybe TRBD2 (5 bases). V gave up 1 base and J gave up 4 bases, with 8 bases separating them. The CDR3 sequence is 14 residues long. Germline CDR1 reads SGHTA; CDR2 reads FQGTGA. CDR3 residues: CASSLSPGYNEQFF. The DNA for the CDR3 is TGTGCCAGCAGCTTAAGCCCGGGGTACAATGAGCAGTTCTTC.

The chain carries TRBV6-5 and TRBJ1-2; D gene ambiguous. Germline CDR1 and CDR2: MNHEY and SVGAGI. There are 13 residues in the CDR3. V was trimmed by 8 bases and J by 3 bases, leaving 13 bases between them. The CDR3 sequence: CASSQRGDYGYTF. For the CDR3, the DNA is TGTGCCAGCTCCCAGCGGGGTGACTATGGCTACACCTTC.

This chain connects TRBV28 to TRBJ1-3; tentative D call: TRBD1 (6 bases). V shed 7 bases and J shed 0 bases, with 13 bases lying between them. The CDR3 has 15 amino acids. Germline V lookup: CDR1 MDHEN, CDR2 SYDVKM. Here the CDR3 DNA reads TGTGCCAGCATCGGACAGTTAGGCTCTGGAAACACCATATATTTT. This translates into CASIGQLGSGNTIYF.

This rearrangement joins TRBV27 to TRBJ2-5, with a possible D match to TRBD2 (5 bases). Germline V gives CDR1 MNHEY, CDR2 SMNVEV (reference sequence). This CDR3 has 12 amino acids. The ends were cut back, 3 bases at V and 4 bases at J, with 6 bases in the middle. The CDR3 reads CASSLDLETQYF. CDR3 nucleotides: TGTGCCAGCAGTTTGGACTTAGAGACCCAGTACTTC.

The rearrangement uses TRBV6-5 and TRBJ2-7, with 8 bases lining up with TRBD2. This CDR3 has 15 amino acids. Germline lookup yields CDR1 MNHEY and CDR2 SVGAGI. Germline trimming cut 2 bases from V and 6 bases from J; bases unmatched to any gene: 9. The CDR3 DNA reads as TGTGCCAGCAGTTACCACAGCGGGGGAACCTTCGAGCAGTACTTC. This codes for CASSYHSGGTFEQYF.

The chain has TRBV18 and TRBJ2-7; TRBD1 agrees at 9 bases. This CDR3 region has 14 residues. Germline V gene lookup returns CDR1 KGHSH and CDR2 LQKENI. J gave up 5 bases and V 7 bases, and 9 bases lay outside the gene matches. For the CDR3, the DNA is TGTGCCAGCTTACCCGGGACAGGGATCGACGAGCAGTACTTC. Translation gives CASLPGTGIDEQYF.

The DNA of the CDR3 is TGTGCCAGCAGCCTACCCACCAATTCACCCCTCCACTTT. This gives the protein CASSLPTNSPLHF. V gene TRBV7-2 combines with J gene TRBJ1-6; D unclear. Germline CDR1 and CDR2: SGHTA and FQGNSA. Trimming shortened V by 5 bases and J by 7 bases, and 9 bases separated the two germline ends. This CDR3 spans 13 amino acids.

The V gene is TRBV19, the J gene TRBJ2-5; possible D gene TRBD2, 6 bases. The CDR3 contains 15 residues. Germline V gene sequence: CDR1 LNHDA, CDR2 SQIVND (reference sequence). Deletions cut 1 base from V and 1 base from J, with 10 bases between. CDR3 in amino acids: CASSIGGTLQETQYF. The DNA of the CDR3 is TGTGCCAGTAGTATAGGCGGGACTCTCCAAGAGACCCAGTACTTC. Looking up the rest from reference TRBV19 and TRBJ2-5 gives the full variable domain: DGGITQSPKYLFRKEGQNVTLSCEQNLNHDAMYWYRQDPGQGLRLIYYSQIVNDFQKGDIAEGYSVSREKKESFPLTVTSAQKNPTAFYLCASSIGGTLQETQYFGPGTRLLVL.

This clone has just one count. CDR3 residues: CASSPGQPYEQYF. The CDR3 DNA reads as TGTGCCAGCAGCCCGGGACAGCCTTACGAGCAGTACTTC. The chain joins TRBV3-1 (or the pseudogene TRBV3-2) to TRBJ2-7, with 7 bases identical to TRBD1. Germline V CDR1 and CDR2: LGHDT, YNNKEL (reference sequence). The CDR3 runs 13 residues. V trimming: 4 bases; J trimming: 4 bases; junction bases outside the gene matches: 4.

The rearrangement links TRBV2 to TRBJ1-5; D is undetermined. This CDR3 is 17 amino acids long. Germline CDR1 reads SNHLY; CDR2 reads FYNNEI. Trimming left V 4 bases short and J 0 bases short, with 16 bases between. CDR3 loop: CASSGQAGLYSNQPQHF. DNA of the CDR3: TGTGCCAGCAGTGGTCAGGCAGGACTTTATAGCAATCAGCCCCAGCATTTT.

This clone was found once. V is TRBV7-3 and J is TRBJ2-1, with TRBD2 matching over 8 bases. V lost 1 base to trimming and J lost 7 bases; unmatched junction nucleotides: 6. This CDR3 is built from 15 residues. Germline loops: CDR1 SGHTA, CDR2 FQGTGA. CDR3 sequence: CASSLMAGGWNEQFF. The CDR3 DNA follows: TGTGCCAGCAGCTTAATGGCGGGGGGTTGGAATGAGCAGTTCTTC.

The J gene is TRBJ1-2, the V gene TRBV6-6, with 9 bases identical to TRBD1. The CDR3 spans 12 residues. Germline CDR1 reads MNHNY; CDR2 reads SVGAGI (reference sequence). The J segment lost 6 bases and the V segment lost 6 bases, leaving 2 bases of the junction unmatched. CDR3 DNA: TGTGCCAGCAGGACAGGGGGGAATGGCTACACCTTC. It codes for CASRTGGNGYTF.

This clone was counted only a few times. The CDR3 DNA reads TGCGCCAGCAGCCAAGAATGGGGGCTTGGGGGTAGAGAGCAGTTCTTC. Residues: CASSQEWGLGGREQFF. V usage is TRBV4-3 and J usage is TRBJ2-1, with D tentatively TRBD1 (6 bases). The V and J ends lost 0 bases and 10 bases respectively, with 19 bases between them. Germline CDR1 LGHNA, CDR2 YSLEER. There are 16 residues in the CDR3.

The genes are TRBV6-5 and TRBJ2-1; D not certain. With 5 bases removed from V and 2 bases from J, the gap between germline ends came to 13 bases. CDR1 is MNHEY and CDR2 is SVGAGI in the germline V gene. This CDR3 is built from 15 residues. The DNA for the CDR3 is TGTGCCAGCAGTCCCCGCGACATTGCCTACAATGAGCAGTTCTTC. Its protein is CASSPRDIAYNEQFF.

This clone was picked up many times. This chain joins TRBV11-2 and TRBJ2-7; D is ambiguous. The CDR3 is made up of 13 amino acids. Trimming removed 1 base from V and 3 bases from J, with 7 bases in between. CDR1 SGHAT and CDR2 FQNNGV come from the germline V gene. CDR3 bases: TGTGCCAGCAGCTTAGGAGGCGACTACGAGCAGTACTTC. Encoded protein: CASSLGGDYEQYF.

This chain links TRBV2 with TRBJ1-5; D uncertain. This CDR3 is 14 amino acids long. The V gene's germline CDR1 is SNHLY and CDR2 FYNNEI. With 8 bases removed from V and 2 bases from J, the gap between germline ends came to 13 bases. The CDR3 DNA reads TGTGCCAGCTCCCCGAGGATCGGCAATCAGCCCCAGCATTTT. This gives the protein CASSPRIGNQPQHF.

The chain is built from TRBV4-3 and TRBJ2-1; 9 bases are shared with TRBD1. Germline V gene data show CDR1 as LGHNA and CDR2 as YSLEER. Trimming took 0 bases from V and 8 from J; bases not matched to a gene: 8. The CDR3 is 16 amino acids. The CDR3 DNA follows: TGCGCCAGCAGCCAAGAGGGGACAGGGAGTATCCATGAGCAGTTCTTC. Translating it yields CASSQEGTGSIHEQFF.

The chain couples TRBV5-1 to TRBJ1-1; possibly TRBD1 for D (5 bases). Trimming left V 2 bases short and J 2 bases short, with 10 bases between. This CDR3 has 14 amino acids. Germline assignment: CDR1 SGHRS and CDR2 YFSETQ. CDR3 in DNA: TGCGCCAGCAGCTTTTGGGGCATTAACACTGAAGCTTTCTTT. This codes for CASSFWGINTEAFF.

J is TRBJ1-4 and V is TRBV6-5, with TRBD1 matching 9 bases. Germline V gives CDR1 MNHEY, CDR2 SVGAGI. This CDR3 is built from 14 residues. The V segment lost 6 bases and the J segment 4 bases; nucleotides outside the gene matches: 3. The CDR3 DNA reads as TGTGCCAGCAGGGCGGACAGGGGTAATGAAAAACTGTTTTTT. Protein sequence: CASRADRGNEKLFF.

The chain carries TRBV11-3 and TRBJ2-1; perhaps TRBD2 as D (5 bases). Trimming removed 0 bases at V and 4 bases at J, with 10 bases between. The CDR3 sequence is 15 residues long. The germline V gene encodes CDR1 SGHNT and CDR2 YENEEA. The CDR3 is CASSLDHGGYNEQFF. The CDR3 DNA sequence: TGTGCCAGCAGCTTAGATCATGGAGGATACAATGAGCAGTTCTTC. Based on the CDR3 plus reference TRBV11-3 and TRBJ2-1, the full variable domain is EAGVVQSPRYKIIEKKQPVAFWCNPISGHNTLYWYLQNLGQGPELLIRYENEEAVDDSQLPKDRFSAERLKGVDSTLKIQPAELGDSAVYLCASSLDHGGYNEQFFGPGTRLTVL.

This chain connects TRBV11-1 to TRBJ1-1; no clear D gene. From germline, CDR1 is SGHAT and CDR2 FQDESV (reference sequence). The CDR3 spans 13 residues. V was cut by 6 bases and J by 0 bases, with 8 bases left in between. CDR3 bases: TGTGCCAGCAGATCCAACATGAACACTGAAGCTTTCTTT. This codes for CASRSNMNTEAFF.

The chain employs TRBV5-1 and TRBJ2-1, with 8 positions matching TRBD2. With 6 bases clipped from V and 0 bases from J, the junction kept 5 bases outside the gene matches. The germline V gene has CDR1 SGHRS and CDR2 YFSETQ. This CDR3 has 15 residues. The DNA for the CDR3 is TGCGCCAGCAACGGGAGGGGGAGCTCCTACAATGAGCAGTTCTTC. This gives the protein CASNGRGSSYNEQFF.